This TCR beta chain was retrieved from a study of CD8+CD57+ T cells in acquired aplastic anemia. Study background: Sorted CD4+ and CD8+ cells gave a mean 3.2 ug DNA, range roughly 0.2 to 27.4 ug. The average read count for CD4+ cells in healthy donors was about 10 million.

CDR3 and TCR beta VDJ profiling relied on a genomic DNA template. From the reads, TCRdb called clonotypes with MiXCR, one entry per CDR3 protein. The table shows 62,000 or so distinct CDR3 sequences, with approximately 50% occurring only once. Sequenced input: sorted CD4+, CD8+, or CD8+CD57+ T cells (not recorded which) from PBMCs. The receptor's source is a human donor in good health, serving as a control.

The CDR3 is CASTPAGDLGYTF. For the CDR3, the DNA is TGTGCCAGCACGCCGGCAGGGGATCTTGGCTACACCTTC. The chain joins TRBV5-5 to TRBJ1-2, with D maybe TRBD1 (6 bases). CDR3 size: 13 residues. Germline V gene lookup returns CDR1 SGHKS and CDR2 YYEKEE (reference sequence). V was trimmed by 6 bases and J by 7 bases, leaving 16 bases between them.